The 2 T cell receptor beta chains in this list originate from one sample, sequenced in a study of cytomegalovirus exposure and HLA in healthy donors. Produced via immunoSEQ multiplex PCR; TCRdb's table is partial and in-frame only. The profile shows some 100,000 clones, about 88% of them singletons. Input material: PBMCs. Receptors were obtained from a young man in good health and CMV-seropositive.

The chain is built from TRBV4-1 and TRBJ2-7, with unresolved D. V lost 3 bases, J lost 5 bases, and 17 bases lay in between. The germline V gene encodes CDR1 MGHRA and CDR2 YSYEKL. The CDR3 has 15 amino acids. This CDR3 is CASSHPGLATHEQYF. The CDR3 nucleotides are TGCGCCAGCAGCCACCCTGGGCTGGCCACACACGAGCAGTACTTC.

This clone was seen a single time. This chain links TRBV7-8 with TRBJ1-4; D not certain. Per the germline V gene, CDR1 is SGHVS and CDR2 is FQNEAQ. With 2 bases removed from V and 0 bases from J, the gap between germline ends came to 16 bases. The CDR3 is 18 residues long. This chain's CDR3 is CASSLRRPVIATNEKLFF. The CDR3 bases are TGTGCCAGCAGCTTAAGGAGACCTGTAATTGCAACTAATGAAAAACTGTTTTTT.